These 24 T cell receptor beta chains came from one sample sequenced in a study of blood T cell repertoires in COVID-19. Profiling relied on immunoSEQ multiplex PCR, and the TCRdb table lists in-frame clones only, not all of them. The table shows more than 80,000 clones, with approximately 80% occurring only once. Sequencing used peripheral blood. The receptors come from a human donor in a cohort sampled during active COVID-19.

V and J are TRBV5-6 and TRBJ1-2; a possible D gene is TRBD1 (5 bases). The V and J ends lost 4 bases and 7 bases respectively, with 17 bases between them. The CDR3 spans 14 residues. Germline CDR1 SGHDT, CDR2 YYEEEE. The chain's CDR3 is CASSPGHTVSGYTF. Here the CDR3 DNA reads TGTGCCAGCAGCCCAGGACATACCGTTAGTGGCTACACCTTC. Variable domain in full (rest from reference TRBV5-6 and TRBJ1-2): DAGVTQSPTHLIKTRGQQVTLRCSPKSGHDTVSWYQQALGQGPQFIFQYYEEEERQRGNFPDRFSGHQFPNYSSELNVNALLLGDSALYLCASSPGHTVSGYTFGSGTRLTVV.

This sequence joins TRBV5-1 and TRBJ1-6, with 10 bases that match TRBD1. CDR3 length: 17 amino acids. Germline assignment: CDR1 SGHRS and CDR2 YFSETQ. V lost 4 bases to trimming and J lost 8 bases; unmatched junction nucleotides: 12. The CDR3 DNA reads TGCGCCAGCAGCCCCAATTTCGGGACAGGGGAGTATTCACCCCTCCACTTT. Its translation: CASSPNFGTGEYSPLHF.

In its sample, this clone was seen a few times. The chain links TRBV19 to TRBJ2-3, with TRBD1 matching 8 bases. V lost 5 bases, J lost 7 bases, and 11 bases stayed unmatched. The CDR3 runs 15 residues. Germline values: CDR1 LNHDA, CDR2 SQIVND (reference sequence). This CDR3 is CASSSDRGRPYTQYF. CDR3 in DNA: TGTGCCAGTAGTTCTGACAGGGGTCGCCCGTATACGCAGTATTTT.

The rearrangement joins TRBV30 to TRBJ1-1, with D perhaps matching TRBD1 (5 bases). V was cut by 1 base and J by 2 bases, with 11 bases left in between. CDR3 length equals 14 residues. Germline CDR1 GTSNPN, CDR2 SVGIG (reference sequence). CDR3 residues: CAWSAGHLNTEAFF. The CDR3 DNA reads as TGTGCCTGGAGTGCAGGACACTTAAACACTGAAGCTTTCTTT.

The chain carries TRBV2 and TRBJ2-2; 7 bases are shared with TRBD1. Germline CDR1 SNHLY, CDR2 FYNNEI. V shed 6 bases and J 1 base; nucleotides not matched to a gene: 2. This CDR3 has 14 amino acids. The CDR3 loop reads CASRRQGNTGELFF. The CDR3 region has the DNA TGTGCCAGCAGACGACAGGGGAACACCGGGGAGCTGTTTTTT.

This chain's CDR3 is CASSQLKGTGDEKLFF. The CDR3 DNA is TGCGCCAGCAGCCAACTTAAGGGGACAGGCGATGAAAAACTGTTTTTT. This chain links TRBV4-1 with TRBJ1-4, with 8 bases matching TRBD1. The trim removed 2 bases at V and 6 bases at J, leaving 8 bases unmatched. The CDR3 loop spans 16 amino acids. Germline values: CDR1 MGHRA, CDR2 YSYEKL.

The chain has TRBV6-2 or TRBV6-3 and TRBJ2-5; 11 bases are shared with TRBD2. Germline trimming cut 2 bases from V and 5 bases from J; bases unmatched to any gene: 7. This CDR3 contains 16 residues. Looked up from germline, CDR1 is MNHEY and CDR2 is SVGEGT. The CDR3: CASSYGLAGGRETQYF. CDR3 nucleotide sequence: TGTGCCAGCAGTTACGGGCTAGCGGGAGGTCGGGAGACCCAGTACTTC.

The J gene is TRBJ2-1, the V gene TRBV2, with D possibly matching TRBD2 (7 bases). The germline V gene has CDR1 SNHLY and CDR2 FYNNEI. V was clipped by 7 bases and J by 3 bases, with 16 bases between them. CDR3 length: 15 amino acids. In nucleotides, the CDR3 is TGTGCCAGCACCGGGGGCGGGAGAGGCTACAATGAGCAGTTCTTC. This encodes CASTGGGRGYNEQFF.

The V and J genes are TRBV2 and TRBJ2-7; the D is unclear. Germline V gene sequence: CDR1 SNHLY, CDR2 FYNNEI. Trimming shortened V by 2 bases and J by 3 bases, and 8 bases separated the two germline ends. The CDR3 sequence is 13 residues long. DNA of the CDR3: TGTGCCAGCAGTGAACTAGTGTACTACGAGCAGTACTTC. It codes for CASSELVYYEQYF.

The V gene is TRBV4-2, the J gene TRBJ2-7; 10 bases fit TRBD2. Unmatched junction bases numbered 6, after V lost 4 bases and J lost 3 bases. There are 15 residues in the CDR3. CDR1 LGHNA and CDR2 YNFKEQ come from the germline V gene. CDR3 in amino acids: CASSPRVAGGYEQYF. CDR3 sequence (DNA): TGTGCCAGCAGCCCCAGGGTAGCGGGAGGCTACGAGCAGTACTTC.

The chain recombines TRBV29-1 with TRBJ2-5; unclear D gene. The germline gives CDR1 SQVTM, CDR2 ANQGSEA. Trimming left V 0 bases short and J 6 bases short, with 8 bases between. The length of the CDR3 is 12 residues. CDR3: CSVEDRRKTQYF. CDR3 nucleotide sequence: TGCAGCGTTGAAGACCGCAGGAAGACCCAGTACTTC. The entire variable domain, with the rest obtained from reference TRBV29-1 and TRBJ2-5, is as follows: SAVISQKPSRDICQRGTSLTIQCQVDSQVTMMFWYRQQPGQSLTLIATANQGSEATYESGFVIDKFPISRPNLTFSTLTVSNMSPEDSSIYLCSVEDRRKTQYFGPGTRLLVL.

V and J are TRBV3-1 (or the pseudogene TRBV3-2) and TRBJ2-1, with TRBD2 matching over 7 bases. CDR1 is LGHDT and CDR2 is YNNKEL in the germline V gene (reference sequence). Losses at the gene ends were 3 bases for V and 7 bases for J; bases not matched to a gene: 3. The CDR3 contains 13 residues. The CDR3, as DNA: TGTGCCAGCAGCCACAGCGGGGTGAATGAGCAGTTCTTC. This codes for CASSHSGVNEQFF.

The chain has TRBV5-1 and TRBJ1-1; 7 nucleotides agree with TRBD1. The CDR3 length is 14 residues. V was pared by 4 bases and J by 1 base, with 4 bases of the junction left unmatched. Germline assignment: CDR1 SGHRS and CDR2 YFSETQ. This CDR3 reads CASSPDRRNTEAFF. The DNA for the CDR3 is TGCGCCAGCAGCCCGGACAGGAGGAACACTGAAGCTTTCTTT.

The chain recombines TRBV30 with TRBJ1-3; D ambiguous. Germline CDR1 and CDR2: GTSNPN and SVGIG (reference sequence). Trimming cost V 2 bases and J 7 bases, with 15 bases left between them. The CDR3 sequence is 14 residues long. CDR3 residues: CAWSTDGRGNTIYF. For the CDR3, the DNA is TGTGCCTGGAGTACGGACGGGAGAGGGAACACCATATATTTT.

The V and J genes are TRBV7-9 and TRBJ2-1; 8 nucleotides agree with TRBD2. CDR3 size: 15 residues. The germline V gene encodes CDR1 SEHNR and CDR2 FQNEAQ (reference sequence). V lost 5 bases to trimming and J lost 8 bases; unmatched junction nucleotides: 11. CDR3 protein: CASSPGTRDLDEQFF. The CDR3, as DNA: TGTGCCAGCAGCCCCGGGACTAGAGACCTCGATGAGCAGTTCTTC.

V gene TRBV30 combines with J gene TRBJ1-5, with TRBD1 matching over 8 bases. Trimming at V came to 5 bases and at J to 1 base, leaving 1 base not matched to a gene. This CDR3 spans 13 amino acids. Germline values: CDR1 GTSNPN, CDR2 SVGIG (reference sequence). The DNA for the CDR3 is TGTGCCTGGGGACAGGGCAGCAATCAGCCCCAGCATTTT. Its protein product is CAWGQGSNQPQHF.

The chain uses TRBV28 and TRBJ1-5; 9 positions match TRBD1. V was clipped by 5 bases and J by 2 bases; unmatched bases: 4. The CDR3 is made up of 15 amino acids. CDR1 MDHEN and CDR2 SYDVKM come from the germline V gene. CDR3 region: CASSKQGAGNQPQHF. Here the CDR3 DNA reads TGTGCCAGCAGTAAACAGGGGGCCGGCAATCAGCCCCAGCATTTT.

The CDR3 spells CASSLEGGYTEAFF. The CDR3 DNA is TGTGCCAGCAGCTTAGAGGGAGGGTACACTGAAGCTTTCTTT. The rearrangement links TRBV7-2 to TRBJ1-1; unclear D gene. Trimming removed 1 base at V and 3 bases at J, with 9 bases between. Germline CDR1 SGHTA, CDR2 FQGNSA. There are 14 residues in the CDR3.

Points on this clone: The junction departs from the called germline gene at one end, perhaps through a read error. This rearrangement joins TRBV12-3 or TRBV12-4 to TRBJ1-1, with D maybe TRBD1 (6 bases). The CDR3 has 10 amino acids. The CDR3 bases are TGTGCCAGCAGTCCGACAGGACAGCTTTTT. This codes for CASSPTGQLF.

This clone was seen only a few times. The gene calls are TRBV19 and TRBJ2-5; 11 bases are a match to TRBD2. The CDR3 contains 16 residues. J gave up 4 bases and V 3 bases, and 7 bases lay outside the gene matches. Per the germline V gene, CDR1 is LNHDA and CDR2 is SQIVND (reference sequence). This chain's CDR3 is CASSMRMTSGVETQYF. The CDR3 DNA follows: TGTGCCAGTAGTATGCGCATGACTAGCGGGGTAGAGACCCAGTACTTC. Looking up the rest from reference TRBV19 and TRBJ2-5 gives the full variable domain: DGGITQSPKYLFRKEGQNVTLSCEQNLNHDAMYWYRQDPGQGLRLIYYSQIVNDFQKGDIAEGYSVSREKKESFPLTVTSAQKNPTAFYLCASSMRMTSGVETQYFGPGTRLLVL.

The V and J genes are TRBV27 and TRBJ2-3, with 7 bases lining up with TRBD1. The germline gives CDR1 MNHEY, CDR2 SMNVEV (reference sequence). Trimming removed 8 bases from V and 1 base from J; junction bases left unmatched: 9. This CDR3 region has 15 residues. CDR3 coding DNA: TGTGCCAGCTGGCAACAGGGGATGGGCACAGATACGCAGTATTTT. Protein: CASWQQGMGTDTQYF.

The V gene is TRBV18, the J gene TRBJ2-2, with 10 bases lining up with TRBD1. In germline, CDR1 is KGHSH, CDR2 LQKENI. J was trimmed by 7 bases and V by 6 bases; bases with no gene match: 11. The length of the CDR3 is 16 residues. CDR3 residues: CASSRSGTGASGELFF. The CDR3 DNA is TGTGCCAGCTCCCGCTCCGGGACAGGGGCTAGCGGGGAGCTGTTTTTT.

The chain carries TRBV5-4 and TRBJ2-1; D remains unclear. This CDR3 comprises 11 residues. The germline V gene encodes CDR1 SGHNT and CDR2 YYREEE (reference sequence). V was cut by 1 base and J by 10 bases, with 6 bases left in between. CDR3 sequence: CASSLLREQFF. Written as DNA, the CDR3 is TGTGCCAGCAGCTTGTTACGGGAGCAGTTCTTC. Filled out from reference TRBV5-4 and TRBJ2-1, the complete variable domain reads ETGVTQSPTHLIKTRGQQVTLRCSSQSGHNTVSWYQQALGQGPQFIFQYYREEENGRGNFPPRFSGLQFPNYSSELNVNALELDDSALYLCASSLLREQFFGPGTRLTVL.

The CDR3 loop is CAWSPGINTGELFF. For the CDR3, the DNA is TGTGCCTGGAGTCCAGGTATAAACACCGGGGAGCTGTTTTTT. This rearrangement joins TRBV30 to TRBJ2-2, with no clear D. Germline CDR1 is GTSNPN and CDR2 is SVGIG (reference sequence). CDR3 size: 14 residues. The V gene lost 2 bases and the J gene lost 2 bases, with 9 bases spanning the gap.